The 14 T cell receptor beta chains reported below all come from one sample, sequenced in a study of blood T cell repertoires in COVID-19. The data were produced by immunoSEQ multiplex PCR, yet TCRdb's version contains in-frame clones alone and is incomplete. The sample has approximately 160,000 clones, more than 85% seen once; the top ten hold roughly 2%. Sequencing input: peripheral blood. The receptor set was obtained from a woman aged 60-75 years with COVID-19, enrolled during active disease.

The chain couples TRBV19 to TRBJ1-1; 9 nucleotides match TRBD1. The CDR3 totals 13 residues. Germline CDR1 is LNHDA and CDR2 is SQIVND (reference sequence). V trimming: 6 bases; J trimming: 6 bases; junction bases outside the gene matches: 5. The CDR3 DNA follows: TGTGCCAGTAGGATACAGGGGGCAGCTGAAGCTTTCTTT. Translating it yields CASRIQGAAEAFF.

The chain combines TRBV4-3 with TRBJ1-3; D is perhaps TRBD1 (6 bases). The CDR3 is 16 amino acids. With 1 base removed from V and 3 bases from J, the gap between germline ends came to 13 bases. In germline, CDR1 is LGHNA, CDR2 YSLEER. CDR3 region: CASSQVAGAGGNTIYF. The CDR3 DNA is TGCGCCAGCAGCCAAGTAGCGGGGGCGGGTGGAAACACCATATATTTT.

The chain links TRBV5-1 to TRBJ1-1; a weak D match, TRBD1 (6 bases). In germline, CDR1 is SGHRS, CDR2 YFSETQ. Trimming cost V 5 bases and J 1 base, with 18 bases left between them. The CDR3 length is 16 residues. The CDR3, as DNA: TGCGCCAGCAGTTACTCCTCAGGGGTAACGAACACTGAAGCTTTCTTT. Amino acids: CASSYSSGVTNTEAFF.

V and J are TRBV9 and TRBJ2-5; a possible D gene is TRBD1 (5 bases). This CDR3 contains 16 residues. Germline V gene data show CDR1 as SGDLS and CDR2 as YYNGEE. Between the trimmed V and J ends, which lost 2 bases and 2 bases, there was a span of 16 bases. The CDR3 bases are TGTGCCAGCAGCGTTGGACACTCTACAGAACAAGAGACCCAGTACTTC. This gives the protein CASSVGHSTEQETQYF.

This clone was detected only once. This chain uses TRBV5-4 with TRBJ2-1, with 8 positions matching TRBD1. The CDR3 contains 18 residues. V was pared by 0 bases and J by 1 base, with 9 bases of the junction left unmatched. Looked up from germline, CDR1 is SGHNT and CDR2 is YYREEE (reference sequence). Here the CDR3 reads CASSLVAGQGRSYNEQFF. The CDR3 DNA reads TGTGCCAGCAGCTTGGTTGCTGGACAGGGTCGGTCCTACAATGAGCAGTTCTTC.

The chain links TRBV19 to TRBJ2-6, with TRBD1 matching 9 bases. J was trimmed by 4 bases and V by 4 bases; bases with no gene match: 14. The CDR3 consists of 19 residues. The germline CDR1 and CDR2 sequences are LNHDA and SQIVND (reference sequence). The CDR3 region has the DNA TGTGCCAGTAGTAGCGAACGCCGCGGACAGGGGTCGGGGGCCAACGTCCTGACTTTC. It yields the protein CASSSERRGQGSGANVLTF.

The V gene is TRBV30, the J gene TRBJ1-1, with 7 positions matching TRBD1. CDR3 length: 13 residues. The ends lost 4 bases at V and 0 bases at J; junction bases unmatched: 2. Germline CDR1 and CDR2: GTSNPN and SVGIG (reference sequence). The CDR3 here is CAWTGGLNTEAFF. The CDR3 DNA sequence: TGTGCCTGGACAGGGGGGCTGAACACTGAAGCTTTCTTT.

This clone showed up just once. This chain joins TRBV29-1 and TRBJ1-1; D is uncertain. CDR3 length equals 15 residues. In germline, CDR1 is SQVTM, CDR2 ANQGSEA. The V end lost 2 bases, the J end lost 1 base, and 14 bases lay between the germline ends. The CDR3 DNA reads as TGCAGCGTTGAAAAGGAGAGAGTTCAGAACACTGAAGCTTTCTTT. Amino acids: CSVEKERVQNTEAFF. The entire variable domain, with the rest obtained from reference TRBV29-1 and TRBJ1-1, is as follows: SAVISQKPSRDICQRGTSLTIQCQVDSQVTMMFWYRQQPGQSLTLIATANQGSEATYESGFVIDKFPISRPNLTFSTLTVSNMSPEDSSIYLCSVEKERVQNTEAFFGQGTRLTVV.

The chain links TRBV19 to TRBJ1-1; D is ambiguous. The CDR3 contains 13 residues. CDR1 LNHDA and CDR2 SQIVND come from the germline V gene (reference sequence). The ends were cut back, 1 base at V and 5 bases at J, with 8 bases in the middle. The CDR3 loop reads CASSIGRITEAFF. The CDR3 DNA is TGTGCCAGTAGTATAGGCAGGATTACTGAAGCTTTCTTT.

V gene TRBV11-2 combines with J gene TRBJ2-3; 8 bases match TRBD2. V trimming: 5 bases; J trimming: 1 base; junction bases outside the gene matches: 8. The CDR3 totals 16 residues. CDR1 is SGHAT, CDR2 FQNNGV, per germline. The CDR3 DNA follows: TGTGCCAGCAGCCTCTTATCGACTAGCGGCACAGATACGCAGTATTTT. Protein: CASSLLSTSGTDTQYF. The full variable domain, completed using reference TRBV11-2 and TRBJ2-3, is EAGVAQSPRYKIIEKRQSVAFWCNPISGHATLYWYQQILGQGPKLLIQFQNNGVVDDSQLPKDRFSAERLKGVDSTLKIQPAKLEDSAVYLCASSLLSTSGTDTQYFGPGTRLTVL.

The chain recombines TRBV19 with TRBJ1-2; D is ambiguous. CDR1 and CDR2 from the germline V gene are LNHDA and SQIVND (reference sequence). The germline V and J ends were trimmed by 3 bases and 7 bases, with 18 bases remaining between them. The CDR3 is made up of 15 amino acids. The CDR3 coding sequence is TGTGCCAGTAGTATGATTCAACGGGAATGGTCTGGCTACACCTTC. It yields the protein CASSMIQREWSGYTF.

The chain recombines TRBV7-9 with TRBJ2-1, with D possibly being TRBD2 (5 bases). This CDR3 contains 17 residues. With 1 base removed from V and 8 bases from J, the gap between germline ends came to 21 bases. The germline V gene encodes CDR1 SEHNR and CDR2 FQNEAQ (reference sequence). The CDR3 DNA reads TGTGCCAGCAGCTTAGTACGGGGTGCGAATTCTTGGTATGAGCAGTTCTTC. It translates to CASSLVRGANSWYEQFF.

The rearrangement uses TRBV5-1 and TRBJ1-6, with D unresolved. Germline values: CDR1 SGHRS, CDR2 YFSETQ. The length of the CDR3 is 15 residues. The V end lost 7 bases, the J end lost 4 bases, and 15 bases lay between the germline ends. The CDR3 DNA reads TGCGCCAGCGCCCAAGGGCGGACTTATAATTCACCCCTCCACTTT. Its protein is CASAQGRTYNSPLHF.

V usage is TRBV6-5 and J usage is TRBJ1-1; the D gene is possibly TRBD1 (5 bases). In germline, CDR1 is MNHEY, CDR2 SVGAGI. This CDR3 is 14 amino acids long. Trimming shortened V by 6 bases and J by 1 base, and 12 bases separated the two germline ends. The CDR3 here is CASRDGRENTEAFF. The CDR3 coding sequence is TGTGCCAGCAGGGACGGCAGGGAGAACACTGAAGCTTTCTTT.